The next 28 T cell receptor beta chains were all read from a single sample in a study of identical twins (dated by TCRdb to about 2016). Library generation was performed with 5' RACE. The sequencer listed for this sample is Illumina HiSeq 2000. Using fastp at Q25 and MiXCR, TCRdb reprocessed the public reads and kept productive beta chains. Rows matching on CDR3 protein sequence are summarized as one entry with the most common DNA and genes. The sample data list 460,000 or so distinct CDR3 sequences, and approximately 15% of these were observed just once. The top ten constitute approximately 0.52% of the sample. This sample was shared with a second study, whose subject was yellow fever vaccine responses in identical twins.

What was sequenced was CD4+ T cells sorted from blood. The receptor source for this set is a woman aged 18-29 years in good health.

CDR3 residues: CATRQLAGDVRWENIQYF. In DNA, the CDR3 is TGTGCCACCAGACAACTAGCGGGAGATGTGAGGTGGGAAAACATTCAGTACTTC. The gene calls are TRBV15 and TRBJ2-4; TRBD2 matches at 11 bases. Per germline, CDR1 LNHNV and CDR2 YYDKDF (reference sequence). The trim removed 6 bases at V and 5 bases at J, leaving 15 bases unmatched. The CDR3 is 18 residues long. Combining the CDR3 with reference TRBV15 and TRBJ2-4 gives the whole variable domain DAMVIQNPRYQVTQFGKPVTLSCSQTLNHNVMYWYQQKSSQAPKLLFHYYDKDFNNEADTPDNFQSRRPNTSFCFLDIRSPGLGDTAMYLCATRQLAGDVRWENIQYFGAGTRLSVL.

This clonotype has just a few counts. The chain employs TRBV4-1 and TRBJ1-2; D is unresolved. Germline loops: CDR1 MGHRA, CDR2 YSYEKL. The CDR3 extends over 15 amino acids. Trimming took 4 bases from V and 7 from J, leaving 19 bases between them. Here the CDR3 DNA reads TGCGCCAGCAGCCCTAGACCTATCGATGAGAGTGGCTACACCTTC. This gives the protein CASSPRPIDESGYTF.

Ten or more counts support this clonotype. The V gene is TRBV4-1, the J gene TRBJ1-2, with 7 bases lining up with TRBD1. In germline, CDR1 is MGHRA, CDR2 YSYEKL. V shed 6 bases, J shed 4 bases, and the junction held 8 bases outside the gene matches. This CDR3 has 14 residues. In nucleotides, the CDR3 is TGCGCCAGCAGTCGTCGAAGGGGGCTCTATGGCTACACCTTC. Translated: CASSRRRGLYGYTF.

The V and J genes are TRBV6-5 and TRBJ2-7, with D perhaps matching TRBD1 or TRBD2 (5 bases each). The CDR3 contains 16 residues. V lost 0 bases and J lost 3, with 15 bases in between. The germline V gene encodes CDR1 MNHEY and CDR2 SVGAGI. The chain's CDR3 is CASSYSNPGQGYEQYF. Written as DNA, the CDR3 is TGTGCCAGCAGTTACTCGAACCCGGGGCAGGGCTACGAGCAGTACTTC.

J is TRBJ2-5 and V is TRBV7-6; D possibly uses TRBD1 or TRBD2 (5 bases each). This CDR3 has 15 amino acids. V lost 5 bases and J 1 base, leaving 14 bases between the germline ends. CDR1 and CDR2 (germline): SGHVS, FNYEAQ. The CDR3 nucleotides read TGTGCCAGCAGCCGGTTCACGGGGACCCAAGAGACCCAGTACTTC. Translating gives CASSRFTGTQETQYF.

In this sample, this clonotype turned up a few times. The chain employs TRBV28 and TRBJ2-1, with D unclear. CDR1 and CDR2 from the germline V gene are MDHEN and SYDVKM. The CDR3 sequence is 12 residues long. V lost 7 bases, J lost 4 bases, and 8 bases lay in between. CDR3 region: CASTAAYNEQFF. The CDR3 DNA reads TGTGCCAGCACCGCTGCGTACAATGAGCAGTTCTTC.

This clonotype has a count of ten or more. J is TRBJ2-3 and V is TRBV7-2; TRBD2 aligns across 7 bases. In germline, CDR1 is SGHTA, CDR2 FQGNSA. J lost 4 bases, V lost 2 bases, and 6 bases had no gene match. CDR3 length: 15 amino acids. CDR3 amino acids: CASSLTAGKPDTQYF. Here the CDR3 DNA reads TGTGCCAGCAGCTTAACAGCGGGGAAACCAGATACGCAGTATTTT.

This clonotype came up a few times. Here the CDR3 reads CASSPDFYEQYF. The CDR3 region has the DNA TGTGCCAGCAGCCCGGACTTTTACGAGCAGTACTTC. The chain has TRBV3-1 and TRBJ2-7; the D gene is possibly TRBD2 (5 bases). The CDR3 is made up of 12 amino acids. The V gene lost 4 bases and the J gene lost 4 bases, with 8 bases spanning the gap. CDR1 is LGHDT, CDR2 YNNKEL, per germline (reference sequence).

This clonotype was seen ten or more times. The V gene is TRBV28, the J gene TRBJ2-3; 7 nucleotides match TRBD1. Germline V gene data show CDR1 as MDHEN and CDR2 as SYDVKM. The CDR3 contains 16 residues. V was clipped by 5 bases and J by 2 bases; unmatched bases: 10. The CDR3 loop is CASSIMTGSHTDTQYF. CDR3 sequence (DNA): TGTGCCAGCAGTATAATGACAGGGTCACACACAGATACGCAGTATTTT.

The rearrangement joins TRBV27 to TRBJ2-2; TRBD2 matches at 8 bases. This CDR3 has 16 residues. J lost 5 bases, V lost 8 bases, and 13 bases had no gene match. The germline CDR1 and CDR2 sequences are MNHEY and SMNVEV (reference sequence). DNA of the CDR3: TGTGCCAGCCAGTTATGGGAAGCGGGGGATACCGGGGAGCTGTTTTTT. Its protein is CASQLWEAGDTGELFF.

This chain uses TRBV15 with TRBJ2-5, with D unclear. This CDR3 has 14 residues. Trimming cost V 5 bases and J 2 bases, with 12 bases left between them. Germline V gene lookup returns CDR1 LNHNV and CDR2 YYDKDF (reference sequence). The CDR3: CATSSQFGQETQYF. CDR3 sequence (DNA): TGTGCCACCAGCTCCCAATTTGGGCAAGAGACCCAGTACTTC.

The rearrangement uses TRBV7-2 and TRBJ1-5; D remains unclear. Per the germline V gene, CDR1 is SGHTA and CDR2 is FQGNSA. The CDR3 contains 13 residues. The V end lost 6 bases, the J end lost 4 bases, and 10 bases lay between the germline ends. The CDR3 DNA is TGTGCCAGCAGGCAAGCCCCAAATCAGCCCCAGCATTTT. Translation: CASRQAPNQPQHF.

V is TRBV11-2 and J is TRBJ1-1, with a tentative D call TRBD1 (5 bases). Trimming took off 3 bases at V and 4 bases at J, with 15 bases between the two ends. In germline, CDR1 is SGHAT, CDR2 FQNNGV. The length of the CDR3 is 15 residues. The chain's CDR3 is CASSLVTGRGTEAFF. In DNA form, the CDR3 reads TGTGCCAGCAGCTTGGTAACAGGTCGGGGCACTGAAGCTTTCTTT.

The sample holds a few counts of this clonotype. The genes are TRBV29-1 and TRBJ2-2; 7 nucleotides align to TRBD1. The CDR3 loop spans 14 amino acids. In germline, CDR1 is SQVTM, CDR2 ANQGSEA. After removal of 5 bases from V and 3 bases from J, the junction contained 6 bases not matched to a gene. CDR3 in amino acids: CSVSTGTYTGELFF. As DNA, the CDR3 is TGCAGCGTTTCGACAGGGACCTACACCGGGGAGCTGTTTTTT.

This clonotype appeared a few times. The chain is built from TRBV3-1 and TRBJ2-7; 7 nucleotides align to TRBD2. CDR3 length equals 14 residues. After removal of 3 bases from V and 6 bases from J, the junction contained 8 bases not matched to a gene. The germline V gene has CDR1 LGHDT and CDR2 YNNKEL (reference sequence). The CDR3 DNA follows: TGTGCCAGCAGCCATATCAAGCGGGAAGGCGAGCAGTACTTC. It yields the protein CASSHIKREGEQYF.

The gene calls are TRBV6-2 or TRBV6-3 and TRBJ2-5, with D hard to call. Trimming left V 8 bases short and J 4 bases short, with 23 bases between. In germline, CDR1 is MNHEY, CDR2 SVGEGT. The CDR3 length is 16 residues. The CDR3 region is CASGVKKSPLGETQYF. CDR3 DNA: TGTGCCAGCGGTGTTAAGAAGTCACCCCTTGGAGAGACCCAGTACTTC.

The chain uses TRBV5-1 and TRBJ2-3, with 8 nucleotides matching TRBD2. The junction had 8 bases not matched to a gene; V was cut back by 4 bases and J by 1 base. CDR1 and CDR2 from the germline V gene are SGHRS and YFSETQ. The CDR3 spans 16 residues. The CDR3 DNA follows: TGCGCCAGCAGCGGCGGGGTAGCGGGACGCACAGATACGCAGTATTTT. It translates to CASSGGVAGRTDTQYF.

This chain links TRBV5-1 with TRBJ2-1; D remains ambiguous. V dropped 0 bases and J dropped 7 bases, with 14 bases sitting between them. This CDR3 spans 15 amino acids. CDR1 and CDR2 from the germline V gene are SGHRS and YFSETQ. CDR3 amino acids: CASSLARSLGNEQFF. The CDR3 DNA is TGCGCCAGCAGCTTGGCCAGGAGCCTGGGGAATGAGCAGTTCTTC.

The table lists this clonotype with a few counts. The V call is TRBV3-1, the J call TRBJ2-1; 10 bases map to TRBD2. Germline values: CDR1 LGHDT, CDR2 YNNKEL (reference sequence). V was pared by 0 bases and J by 4 bases, with 3 bases of the junction left unmatched. The CDR3 is 16 amino acids. Here the CDR3 reads CASSQDTAGGYNEQFF. Here the CDR3 DNA reads TGTGCCAGCAGCCAAGATACAGCGGGAGGGTACAATGAGCAGTTCTTC.

The chain is built from TRBV19 and TRBJ2-4; 8 nucleotides line up with TRBD1. Looked up from germline, CDR1 is LNHDA and CDR2 is SQIVND (reference sequence). Germline trimming cut 6 bases from V and 3 bases from J; bases unmatched to any gene: 7. This CDR3 contains 15 residues. The CDR3 sequence: CASRNFGTGKNIQYF. The CDR3 DNA reads TGTGCCAGTAGGAATTTCGGGACAGGCAAAAACATTCAGTACTTC.

The chain joins TRBV7-2 to TRBJ2-1; TRBD2 agrees at 12 bases. After removal of 2 bases from V and 10 bases from J, the junction contained 9 bases not matched to a gene. The CDR3 runs to 16 residues. CDR1 is SGHTA, CDR2 FQGNSA, per germline. Here the CDR3 reads CASSLSRTSGRTEQFF. The CDR3, as DNA: TGTGCCAGCAGCTTATCGCGAACTAGCGGGAGGACAGAGCAGTTCTTC.

The table lists this clonotype with a few counts. The chain joins TRBV6-5 to TRBJ2-2; the D is unclear. The CDR3 contains 15 residues. Per the germline V gene, CDR1 is MNHEY and CDR2 is SVGAGI. V was shortened by 0 bases and J by 0 bases, with 5 bases between the two germline ends. CDR3 region: CASSYSKTNTGELFF. CDR3 sequence (DNA): TGTGCCAGCAGTTACTCGAAGACGAACACCGGGGAGCTGTTTTTT.

This clonotype was counted only a few times. The V gene is TRBV20-1, the J gene TRBJ2-1; no clear D. V was cut by 3 bases and J by 4 bases, with 13 bases left in between. The CDR3 totals 14 residues. Germline V CDR1 and CDR2: DFQATT, SNEGSKA (reference sequence). As DNA, the CDR3 is TGCAGTGCTAGGACCGACTTAGTTTACAATGAGCAGTTCTTC. This translates into CSARTDLVYNEQFF.

The genes are TRBV27 and TRBJ2-5; 10 nucleotides line up with TRBD2. V trimming: 6 bases; J trimming: 3 bases; junction bases outside the gene matches: 13. In germline, CDR1 is MNHEY, CDR2 SMNVEV (reference sequence). The length of the CDR3 is 17 residues. The CDR3 is CASSPVFLAGVKETQYF. In DNA, the CDR3 is TGTGCCAGCAGCCCCGTCTTCCTAGCGGGAGTCAAAGAGACCCAGTACTTC.

This sequence joins TRBV28 and TRBJ2-2; D is undetermined. The V end was cut by 8 bases, the J end by 4 bases, with 11 bases between. Germline CDR1 MDHEN, CDR2 SYDVKM. The CDR3 is made up of 13 amino acids. This CDR3 is CASQREFTGELFF. As DNA, the CDR3 is TGTGCCAGCCAAAGAGAATTCACCGGGGAGCTGTTTTTT. Together with reference TRBV28 and TRBJ2-2, the CDR3 gives the full variable domain: DVKVTQSSRYLVKRTGEKVFLECVQDMDHENMFWYRQDPGLGLRLIYFSYDVKMKEKGDIPEGYSVSREKKERFSLILESASTNQTSMYLCASQREFTGELFFGEGSRLTVL.

The table lists this clonotype with a count of one. The rearrangement uses TRBV30 and TRBJ2-2, with unresolved D. The V and J ends lost 3 bases and 4 bases respectively, with 27 bases between them. The CDR3 loop spans 19 amino acids. Looked up from germline, CDR1 is GTSNPN and CDR2 is SVGIG (reference sequence). The CDR3 DNA is TGTGCCTGGAGCCGTCACCCCGCCGGCAGCACGCAGCGCACCGGGGAGCTGTTTTTT. It specifies CAWSRHPAGSTQRTGELFF.

This clonotype was observed a handful of times. CDR3 DNA: TGTGCCAGCAGCCAAGTACTCGGGACTAGCGGTGGAGACGAGCAGTACTTC. Translation: CASSQVLGTSGGDEQYF. The rearrangement joins TRBV3-1 to TRBJ2-7; TRBD2 aligns across 11 bases. The V gene end was trimmed by 1 base and the J gene end by 5 bases; junction bases not matched to a gene: 10. This CDR3 spans 17 amino acids. Per germline, CDR1 LGHDT and CDR2 YNNKEL (reference sequence).

V gene TRBV12-3 or TRBV12-4 combines with J gene TRBJ1-6; 10 nucleotides align to TRBD1. The CDR3 totals 14 residues. V was clipped by 7 bases and J by 8 bases; unmatched bases: 5. As DNA, the CDR3 is TGTGCCAGCACCCGGACAGGGGGGGATTCACCCCTCCACTTT. Translating gives CASTRTGGDSPLHF.